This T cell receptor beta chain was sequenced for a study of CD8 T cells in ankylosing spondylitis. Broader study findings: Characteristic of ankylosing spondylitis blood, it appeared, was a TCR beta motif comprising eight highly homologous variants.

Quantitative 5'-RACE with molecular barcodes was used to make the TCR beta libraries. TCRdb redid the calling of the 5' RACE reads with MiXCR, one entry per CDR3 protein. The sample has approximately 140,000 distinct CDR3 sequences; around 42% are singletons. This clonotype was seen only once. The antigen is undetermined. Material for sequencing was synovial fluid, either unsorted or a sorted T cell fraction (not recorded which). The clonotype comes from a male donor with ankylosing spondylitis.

CDR3 bases: TGCAGCGTTGAAGGCCCGTCGGACAGGGAGGGCTACGAGCAGTACTTC. Translating gives CSVEGPSDREGYEQYF. The V gene is TRBV29-1, the J gene TRBJ2-7; D possibly corresponds to TRBD1 (8 bases). Looked up from germline, CDR1 is SQVTM and CDR2 is ANQGSEA. Between the trimmed V and J ends, which lost 1 base and 3 bases, there was a span of 19 bases. This CDR3 is 16 amino acids long.